This T cell receptor (beta chain) was documented in a study of cytomegalovirus exposure and HLA in healthy donors. Notes on this clone: One end of the junction varies from germline; a read error may be responsible.

CDR1 is PRHDT and CDR2 is FYEKMQ in the germline V gene (reference sequence). The length of the CDR3 is 13 residues. The PCR had 60 Vbeta and 13 Jbeta primers. The method was immunoSEQ multiplex PCR; TCRdb's version includes in-frame clones alone and lacks a portion of them. The sample consists of about 130,000 clones, just under 80% of them appearing once. The chain couples TRBV13 to TRBJ2-7; D gene uncertain. What was sequenced was PBMCs. This clonotype was obtained from a man under 40 in good health. The CDR3 sequence is CASSPRRSGSPDF. CDR3 nucleotides: TGTGCCAGCAGCCCCCGGCGGTCCGGGTCCCCCGACTTC. The full variable domain, completed using reference TRBV13 and TRBJ2-7, is AAGVIQSPRHLIKEKRETATLKCYPIPRHDTVYWYQQGPGQDPQFLISFYEKMQSDKGSIPDRFSAQQFSDYHSELNMSSLELGDSALYFCASSPRRSGSPDFGPGTRLTVT.